The following is a T cell receptor (beta chain) sequence with its context. Its antigen is unidentified. Repertoires were generated with immunoSEQ multiplex PCR, while TCRdb's copy carries only in-frame clones and drops some. This sample has fewer than 10,000 clones, with about 61% found just once. These data come from a study of coeliac disease. Overall study: Coeliac patients had active, refractory type I, or gluten-free-diet-controlled disease. Study-wide results and caveats: Largely private TRB repertoires meant most sequences were sample-unique.

The CDR3 loop spans 14 amino acids. V trimming: 3 bases; J trimming: 10 bases; junction bases outside the gene matches: 6. CDR1 is KGHSH, CDR2 LQKENI, per germline. The V call is TRBV18, the J call TRBJ1-6; TRBD1 aligns across 7 bases. The sequencing input was lamina propria lymphocytes from the gut. The origin of this receptor is a woman aged 60-75 years with celiac disease. The CDR3 is CASSPRQGQSPLHF. The CDR3 DNA reads TGTGCCAGCTCACCCCGACAGGGACAATCACCCCTCCACTTT.